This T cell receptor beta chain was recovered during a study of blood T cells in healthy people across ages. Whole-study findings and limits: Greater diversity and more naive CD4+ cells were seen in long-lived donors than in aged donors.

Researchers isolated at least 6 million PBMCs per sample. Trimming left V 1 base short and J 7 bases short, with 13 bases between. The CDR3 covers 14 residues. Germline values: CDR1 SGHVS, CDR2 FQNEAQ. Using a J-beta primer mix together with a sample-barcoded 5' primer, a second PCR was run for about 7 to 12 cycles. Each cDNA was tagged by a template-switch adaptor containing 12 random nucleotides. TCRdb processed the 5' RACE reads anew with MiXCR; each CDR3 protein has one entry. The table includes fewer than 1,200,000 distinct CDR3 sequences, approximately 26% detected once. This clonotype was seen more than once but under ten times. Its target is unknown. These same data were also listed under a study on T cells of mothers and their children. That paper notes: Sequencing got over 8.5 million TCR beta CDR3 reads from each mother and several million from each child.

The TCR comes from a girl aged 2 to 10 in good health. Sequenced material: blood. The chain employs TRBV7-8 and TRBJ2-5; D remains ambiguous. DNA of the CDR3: TGTGCCAGCAGCTTAGACCACCTAGACGGGACCCAGTACTTC. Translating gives CASSLDHLDGTQYF.